Listed here is a single TCR beta chain. This record belongs to a study of OX40 agonist ivuxolimab in advanced cancers. Across the whole study: At doses from 0.01 to 10 mg/kg, patients were given intravenous ivuxolimab every 2 weeks.

TCRdb's copy holds only in-frame clones and misses some; the assay was immunoSEQ multiplex PCR. The table shows around 76,000 clones, with 65% to 90% occurring only once. Germline CDR1 SNHLY, CDR2 FYNNEI. V was cut by 3 bases and J by 4 bases, with 12 bases left in between. This CDR3 region has 14 residues. Excluded were patients having autoimmune disease history or systemic immunosuppression. The V call is TRBV2, the J call TRBJ1-2; the D gene is possibly TRBD1 (5 bases). The origin of this receptor is an adult with an advanced solid tumor such as melanoma, head and neck, liver or kidney cancer. The specimen comprised CD4+ or CD8+ T cells sorted from blood, sampled in a trial of the OX40 agonist ivuxolimab. CDR3 loop: CASSDPGQSYGYTF. As DNA, the CDR3 is TGTGCCAGCAGTGATCCGGGGCAGAGCTATGGCTACACCTTC.